This T cell receptor (beta chain) appears in the sequencing data of a study of cytomegalovirus exposure and HLA in healthy donors. Regarding the study as a whole: CMV serostatus was the only immune exposure information that was available. Later analysis demonstrated an association between a missense DCLRE1C variant and TCR beta V- and J-gene trimming. Most TCR beta V segments were productive about 90% or about 30% of the time in an earlier analysis.

PCR employed 60 Vbeta and 13 Jbeta primers. Method: immunoSEQ multiplex PCR; TCRdb's copy keeps in-frame clones and lacks some. This table holds just over 200,000 clones. Trimming at V came to 9 bases and at J to 3 bases, leaving 7 bases not matched to a gene. Germline V gene sequence: CDR1 SGHRS, CDR2 YFSETQ. CDR3 length: 13 residues. On this clone: Its antigen remains unknown.

The source material was PBMCs. The V gene is TRBV5-1, the J gene TRBJ2-5, with TRBD2 matching 8 bases. The clonotype originates from a girl aged 2 to 10 in good health and CMV-seropositive. CDR3 sequence reads: CATSFGGEETQYF. In DNA, the CDR3 is TGCGCCACCAGTTTCGGGGGGGAAGAGACCCAGTACTTC.